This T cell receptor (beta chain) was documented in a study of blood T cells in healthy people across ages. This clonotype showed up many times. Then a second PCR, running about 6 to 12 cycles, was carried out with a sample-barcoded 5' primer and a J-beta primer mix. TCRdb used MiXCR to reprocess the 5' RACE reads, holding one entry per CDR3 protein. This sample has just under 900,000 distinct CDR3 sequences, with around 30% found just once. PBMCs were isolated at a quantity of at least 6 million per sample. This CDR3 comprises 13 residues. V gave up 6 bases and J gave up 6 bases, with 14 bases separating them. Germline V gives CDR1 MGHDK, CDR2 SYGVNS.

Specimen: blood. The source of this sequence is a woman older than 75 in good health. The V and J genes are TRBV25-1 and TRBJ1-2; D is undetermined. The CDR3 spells CASRETAANGYTF. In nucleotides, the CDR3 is TGTGCCAGCAGGGAGACTGCGGCAAATGGCTACACCTTC.